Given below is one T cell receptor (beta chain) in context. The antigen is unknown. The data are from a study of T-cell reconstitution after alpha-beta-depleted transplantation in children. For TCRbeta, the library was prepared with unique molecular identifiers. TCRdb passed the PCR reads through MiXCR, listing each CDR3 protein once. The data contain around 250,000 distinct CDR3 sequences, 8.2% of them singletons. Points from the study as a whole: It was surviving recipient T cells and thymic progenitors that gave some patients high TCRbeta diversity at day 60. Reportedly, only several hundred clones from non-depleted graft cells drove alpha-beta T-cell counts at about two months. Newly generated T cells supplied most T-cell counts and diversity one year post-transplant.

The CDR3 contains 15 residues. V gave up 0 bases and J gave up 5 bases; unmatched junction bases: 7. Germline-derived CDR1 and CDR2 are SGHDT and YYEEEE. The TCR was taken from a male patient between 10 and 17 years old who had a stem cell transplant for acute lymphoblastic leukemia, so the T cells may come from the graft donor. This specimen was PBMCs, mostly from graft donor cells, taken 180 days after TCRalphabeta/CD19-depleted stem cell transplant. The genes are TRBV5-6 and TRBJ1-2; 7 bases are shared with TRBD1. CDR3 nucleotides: TGTGCCAGCAGCTTGGCCGACAGGGTGCGGTATGGCTACACCTTC. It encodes CASSLADRVRYGYTF.